The source of this T cell receptor (beta chain) is a study of blood T cell repertoires in COVID-19. In the study overall: Both acute and convalescent COVID-19 samples were obtained from the United States, Italy and Spain.

The junction had 8 bases not matched to a gene; V was cut back by 6 bases and J by 5 bases. The CDR3 has 14 amino acids. Germline V gene lookup returns CDR1 LNHDA and CDR2 SQIVND (reference sequence). Per the original methods: Quantification of nucleated cells was approximated via reference gene primer amplification. Sequencing used immunoSEQ multiplex PCR; TCRdb keeps in-frame clones, though not all of them. Clone size and the V and J calls come from that table; the DNA yielded D and trimming. The sample yields around 400,000 clones, approximately 89% seen once. The source is a woman younger than 45 with COVID-19, enrolled during active disease. Sequenced input: peripheral blood. The rearrangement uses TRBV19 and TRBJ2-7, with 9 positions matching TRBD1. The CDR3 loop reads CASRPDRGAHEQYF. As DNA, the CDR3 is TGTGCCAGTAGACCCGACAGGGGGGCCCACGAGCAGTACTTC.